A selection of T cell receptor beta chains follows, all from one sample in a study of T cell responses to AZD1222 COVID-19 vaccine. Assay: immunoSEQ multiplex PCR; the TCRdb copy retains only in-frame clones and omits some. The sample carries about 120,000 clones, approximately 91% recorded once. The source material was peripheral blood, sampled on day 0 of AZD1222 vaccination. These receptors originate from an adult in good health. CDR3s include the opening cysteine and the closing phenylalanine or tryptophan. D genes are given only for firm matches. Where a row states a size, it is once, few, many or the class of an expanded clone; other rows omit it.

clone size | J gene | V gene | D gene | CDR3 protein | CDR3 DNA
NA | TRBJ1-1 | TRBV18 | NA | CASSPVPEAFF | TGTGCCAGCTCACCTGTACCTGAAGCTTTCTTT
NA | TRBJ2-7 | TRBV6-5 | TRBD2 | CASSYGTSGIYEQYF | TGTGCCAGCAGTTACGGGACTAGCGGAATCTACGAGCAGTACTTC
once | TRBJ2-1 | TRBV11-1 | TRBD1 | CASSLDRGGNEQFF | TGTGCCAGCAGCCTAGACAGGGGAGGAAATGAGCAGTTCTTC
NA | TRBJ2-1 | TRBV18 | TRBD2 | CASSPTSGGAKEQFF | TGTGCCAGCTCCCCGACTAGCGGGGGGGCAAAAGAGCAGTTCTTC
NA | TRBJ2-3 | TRBV6-4 | NA | CASSAYKTPSTDTQYF | TGTGCCAGCAGTGCCTATAAGACTCCTAGCACAGATACGCAGTATTTT
NA | TRBJ1-1 | TRBV3-1/TRBV3-2 | NA | CASSQGSSPPEAFF | TGTGCCAGCAGCCAAGGCAGCTCCCCTCCTGAAGCTTTCTTT
NA | TRBJ1-6 | TRBV3-1/TRBV3-2 | NA | CASSQSGKTWKTTHSPLHF | TGTGCCAGCAGCCAATCCGGGAAGACATGGAAGACCACTCATTCACCCCTCCACTTT
NA | TRBJ2-7 | TRBV7-3 | NA | CASSLTAKYEQYF | TGTGCCAGCAGCTTAACGGCAAAATACGAGCAGTACTTC
NA | TRBJ1-5 | TRBV19 | NA | CASSLMRSNQPQHF | TGTGCCAGTAGTCTCATGAGGAGCAATCAGCCCCAGCATTTT
NA | TRBJ1-2 | TRBV19 | TRBD1 | CASSIIDRGGGYTF | TGTGCCAGTAGTATTATCGACAGGGGCGGAGGCTACACCTTC
NA | TRBJ2-7 | TRBV21-1 | NA | CASTQTPYEQYF | TGTGCCAGCACCCAAACCCCCTACGAGCAGTACTTC
NA | TRBJ2-5 | TRBV24-1 | NA | CATSETGGSHQETQYF | TGTGCCACCAGTGAGACGGGTGGGTCCCACCAAGAGACCCAGTACTTC
NA | TRBJ2-7 | TRBV4-1 | TRBD1 | CASSQGRWVRGLDEQYF | TGCGCCAGCAGCCAAGGGAGGTGGGTAAGGGGGCTCGACGAGCAGTACTTC
NA | TRBJ2-1 | TRBV11-3 | TRBD2 | CASSFASGSSYNEQFF | TGTGCCAGCAGCTTTGCTAGCGGGAGCTCCTACAATGAGCAGTTCTTC
NA | TRBJ1-6 | TRBV2 | TRBD1 | CASRGQGRNSPLHF | TGTGCCAGCAGGGGACAGGGGAGAAATTCACCCCTCCACTTT
NA | TRBJ2-5 | TRBV7-3 | NA | CASSRGLGETQYF | TGTGCCAGCAGCCGCGGACTGGGAGAGACCCAGTACTTC
NA | TRBJ2-1 | TRBV29-1 | NA | CSGTTSSYNEQFF | TGCAGCGGGACAACCAGCTCCTACAATGAGCAGTTCTTC
NA | TRBJ1-5 | TRBV2 | NA | CASSVQRAQPQHF | TGTGCCAGCAGTGTCCAGAGGGCTCAGCCCCAGCATTTT
once | TRBJ2-2 | TRBV7-3 | NA | CASSSKQGRELFF | TGTGCCAGCAGCTCAAAACAGGGCCGGGAGCTGTTTTTT
many | TRBJ2-7 | TRBV28 | NA | CASSLLNEQYF | TGTGCCAGCAGTTTGCTGAACGAGCAGTACTTC
NA | TRBJ2-1 | TRBV19 | TRBD2 | CATLSGRGNNEQFF | TGTGCCACCCTTAGCGGGAGAGGGAACAATGAGCAGTTCTTC
NA | TRBJ1-5 | TRBV27 | NA | CASGVGGDRPQHF | TGTGCCAGCGGGGTCGGCGGGGATCGGCCCCAGCATTTT
NA | TRBJ1-4 | TRBV29-1 | NA | CSVAPRGLRGEKLFF | TGCAGCGTCGCCCCTAGGGGGTTGCGGGGTGAAAAACTGTTTTTT
NA | TRBJ2-3 | TRBV4-1 | NA | CASSQLGLSTDTQYF | TGCGCCAGCAGCCAGTTGGGACTTAGCACAGATACGCAGTATTTT
NA | TRBJ2-4 | TRBV28 | NA | CASSPSGHTGGKNIQYF | TGTGCCAGCAGCCCCTCCGGTCATACCGGCGGCAAAAACATTCAGTACTTC
NA | TRBJ1-5 | TRBV28 | TRBD1 | CASSDRGDQPQHF | TGTGCCAGCAGTGACAGGGGCGATCAGCCCCAGCATTTT
NA | TRBJ1-1 | TRBV2 | NA | CASSEGRGTTGTEAFF | TGTGCCAGCAGTGAGGGGAGGGGCACTACGGGGACTGAAGCTTTCTTT
NA | TRBJ2-7 | TRBV2 | TRBD2 | CASSGASGNQYF | TGTGCCAGCAGTGGGGCTAGCGGGAATCAGTACTTC
NA | TRBJ1-2 | TRBV29-1 | NA | CSVDVGGLAYGYTF | TGCAGCGTTGACGTGGGGGGGCTGGCCTATGGCTACACCTTC
NA | TRBJ2-7 | TRBV5-1 | TRBD1 | CASSLTQGYYEQYF | TGCGCCAGCAGCCTCACACAGGGGTACTACGAGCAGTACTTC
NA | TRBJ2-5 | TRBV11-3 | NA | CASSFGGGRETQYF | TGTGCCAGCAGCTTCGGAGGGGGCAGAGAGACCCAGTACTTC
NA | TRBJ1-1 | TRBV28 | TRBD1 | CASSRDRVVTEAFF | TGTGCCAGCAGCCGAGACAGGGTGGTCACTGAAGCTTTCTTT
NA | TRBJ2-5 | TRBV7-9 | NA | CASSLVVTGQETQYF | TGTGCCAGCAGCTTAGTTGTGACGGGCCAAGAGACCCAGTACTTC
NA | TRBJ1-1 | TRBV7-9 | NA | CASSFGVTGNTEAFF | TGTGCCAGCAGCTTTGGGGTGACAGGGAACACTGAAGCTTTCTTT